The TCR beta chain under discussion was sequenced for a study of long-term antiretroviral therapy in people with HIV. The study, taken as a whole, reports: Diversity remained lower than transplant donor controls, even though it increased after ART. Narrower CDR3 length ranges marked HIV repertoires relative to controls. Pre-ART-expanded clones dominated the repertoire at all time points.

Germline assignment: CDR1 LNHDA and CDR2 SQIVND (reference sequence). The length of the CDR3 is 13 residues. With 6 bases clipped from V and 4 bases from J, the junction kept 3 bases outside the gene matches. To note about this clone: Its antigen remains unidentified.

At survey level, the immunoSEQ assay was run in its v3.0 version. Data came from immunoSEQ multiplex PCR; TCRdb stores just in-frame clones and leaves some out. Seen here are under 35,000 clones, around 94% observed once, and the top ten hold 3% to 4%. Sequences were derived from unsorted PBMCs, sampled around 5.3 years after starting antiretroviral therapy. This chain connects TRBV19 to TRBJ2-3, with TRBD1 matching 8 bases. The source of this sequence is a woman aged 45-65 years with HIV. Here the CDR3 reads CASSDRGSDTQYF. The CDR3 DNA reads TGTGCCAGTAGCGACAGGGGCTCAGATACGCAGTATTTT. Filled out from reference TRBV19 and TRBJ2-3, the complete variable domain reads DGGITQSPKYLFRKEGQNVTLSCEQNLNHDAMYWYRQDPGQGLRLIYYSQIVNDFQKGDIAEGYSVSREKKESFPLTVTSAQKNPTAFYLCASSDRGSDTQYFGPGTRLTVL.